This T cell receptor beta chain was identified in a study of spatial heterogeneity in lung cancer. At the level of the study: Each unique TCR and UMI combination was seen more than ten times on average in raw reads. General study points: Coverage of tumor T cells, an estimated figure, was roughly 7.2% for alpha and about 14% for beta chains. The number of expanded tumor alpha and beta chains correlated with mutation number.

Documented time point: sample taken at primary tumor resection. Unsorted whole RNA from tumor, nontumor lung or frozen PBMC underwent sequencing. Comments on this clonotype: Its antigen remains unidentified.

Trimming took 7 bases from V and 0 from J, leaving 9 bases between them. CDR3 length: 13 residues. Per the germline V gene, CDR1 is MNHNS and CDR2 is SASEGT. Via MiXCR, TCRdb re-called the 5' RACE reads, giving one row per CDR3 protein. Of about 2,300 distinct CDR3 sequences listed, 12% to 15% are singletons. The clonotype was recovered from a male donor with early-stage non-small cell lung cancer. The source was lung tumor tissue, collected at surgery. The J gene is TRBJ2-5, the V gene TRBV6-1, with D uncertain. The CDR3 loop reads CASILGNQETQYF. Here the CDR3 DNA reads TGTGCCAGCATCCTAGGCAACCAAGAGACCCAGTACTTC.